These T cell receptor beta chains were read from a single sample in a study of human T cells and chemical hapten exposure. TCRdb reprocessed the RACE reads with MiXCR, giving one entry per CDR3 protein. This repertoire shows around 380,000 distinct CDR3 sequences, around 4.8% found once; its top ten account for under 2.5%. Here the sequenced sample was whole blood, taken in connection with sensitization to the hapten diphenylcyclopropenone (DPC). The receptor source for this set is a woman in her fifties or sixties with alopecia areata. Some clones in this sample may be carry-over from other donors' samples. The CDR3 runs from the conserved cysteine through the conserved F or W. Each record gives: clone size, J gene, D gene, CDR3 length, V gene, CDR3 DNA, CDR3 protein. A D gene is named only where the DNA matches it firmly. Size values are once, few and many counts, or a class for expanded clones, and some rows have none.

size: many
J: TRBJ2-1
D: TRBD2
length: 13
V: TRBV6-5
DNA: TGTGCCAGCGCGGGGGGAATCTACAATGAGCAGTTCTTC
CDR3: CASAGGIYNEQFF

size: many
J: TRBJ2-1
D: TRBD2
length: 20
V: TRBV7-6
DNA: TGTGCCAGCAGCTTAGGGCTAAGGACTAGCGGGAGCCATCGGTCTGATGAGCAGTTCTTC
CDR3: CASSLGLRTSGSHRSDEQFF

size: few
J: TRBJ2-1
D: TRBD2
length: 17
V: TRBV18
DNA: TGTGCCAGCTCACCCGTCGGGTTCACTAGCGGGAACAATGAGCAGTTCTTC
CDR3: CASSPVGFTSGNNEQFF

size: many
J: TRBJ1-2
D: -
length: 15
V: TRBV5-1
DNA: TGCGCCAGCAGCTTGGGCGGGGGCCATAACTATGGCTACACCTTC
CDR3: CASSLGGGHNYGYTF

size: many
J: TRBJ2-7
D: -
length: 14
V: TRBV7-9
DNA: TGTGCCAGCAGCTTGCTCGAGAGGGGGAGCGAGCAGTACTTC
CDR3: CASSLLERGSEQYF

size: many
J: TRBJ1-3
D: -
length: 16
V: TRBV10-1
DNA: TGCGCCAGCAGTGATATTGGGGCGAGCTCTGGAAACACCATATATTTT
CDR3: CASSDIGASSGNTIYF

size: -
J: TRBJ2-7
D: -
length: 12
V: TRBV7-6
DNA: TGTGCCAGCAGCTCCCCAGGGGACGAGCAGTACTTC
CDR3: CASSSPGDEQYF

size: many
J: TRBJ2-3
D: -
length: 14
V: TRBV12-5
DNA: TGTGCTAGTGGTTTGAACGGTGTCACAGATACGCAGTATTTT
CDR3: CASGLNGVTDTQYF

size: many
J: TRBJ1-1
D: -
length: 15
V: TRBV12-3/TRBV12-4
DNA: TGTGCCAGCAGTCCTCCCGGACTGTCGAACACTGAAGCTTTCTTT
CDR3: CASSPPGLSNTEAFF

size: few
J: TRBJ2-3
D: TRBD2
length: 21
V: TRBV6-5
DNA: TGTGCCAGCAGTTCCCTAACTTCCGGGACTAGCAGAAGCCTTAGCACAGATACGCAGTATTTT
CDR3: CASSSLTSGTSRSLSTDTQYF

size: few
J: TRBJ1-1
D: -
length: 10
V: TRBV29-1
DNA: TGCAGCGTCTGGAGTACTGAAGCTTTCTTT
CDR3: CSVWSTEAFF

size: -
J: TRBJ2-3
D: -
length: 14
V: TRBV20-1
DNA: TGCAGTGCTAGAGATAGGCGGAGCACAGATACGCAGTATTTT
CDR3: CSARDRRSTDTQYF

size: many
J: TRBJ1-2
D: -
length: 14
V: TRBV3-1
DNA: TGTGCCAGCAGCCAAGTTAAGGCAGGTGAAGGCTACACCTTC
CDR3: CASSQVKAGEGYTF

size: -
J: TRBJ1-2
D: -
length: 15
V: TRBV19
DNA: TGTGCCAGTAGTATTGGATCCGGTGTGGACTATGGCTACACCTTC
CDR3: CASSIGSGVDYGYTF

size: many
J: TRBJ2-3
D: TRBD1
length: 15
V: TRBV10-3
DNA: TGTGCCATCGGGAGGACAGGGGGCGAGACAGATACGCAGTATTTT
CDR3: CAIGRTGGETDTQYF

size: many
J: TRBJ2-2
D: TRBD1
length: 14
V: TRBV3-1
DNA: TGTGCCAGCAAAGGGGGACAGGGGACCGGGGAGCTGTTTTTT
CDR3: CASKGGQGTGELFF

size: many
J: TRBJ1-3
D: -
length: 15
V: TRBV18
DNA: TGTGCCAGCTCACCATTCGAGAGCTCTGGAAACACCATATATTTT
CDR3: CASSPFESSGNTIYF

size: many
J: TRBJ1-5
D: -
length: 14
V: TRBV6-1
DNA: TGTGCCAGCGTTCCTCCCGGACCTGATCAGCCCCAGCATTTT
CDR3: CASVPPGPDQPQHF

size: many
J: TRBJ1-4
D: -
length: 15
V: TRBV12-3/TRBV12-4
DNA: TGTGCCAGCAGTCCCAATTCAGGAACTAATGAAAAACTGTTTTTT
CDR3: CASSPNSGTNEKLFF

size: many
J: TRBJ2-3
D: -
length: 15
V: TRBV24-1
DNA: TGTGCCACCAGTGATTTGGCAGGCCGCACAGATACGCAGTATTTT
CDR3: CATSDLAGRTDTQYF

size: many
J: TRBJ1-1
D: TRBD1
length: 14
V: TRBV5-1
DNA: TGCGCCAGCAGCCGGGACAGGGGAGCCACTGAAGCTTTCTTT
CDR3: CASSRDRGATEAFF